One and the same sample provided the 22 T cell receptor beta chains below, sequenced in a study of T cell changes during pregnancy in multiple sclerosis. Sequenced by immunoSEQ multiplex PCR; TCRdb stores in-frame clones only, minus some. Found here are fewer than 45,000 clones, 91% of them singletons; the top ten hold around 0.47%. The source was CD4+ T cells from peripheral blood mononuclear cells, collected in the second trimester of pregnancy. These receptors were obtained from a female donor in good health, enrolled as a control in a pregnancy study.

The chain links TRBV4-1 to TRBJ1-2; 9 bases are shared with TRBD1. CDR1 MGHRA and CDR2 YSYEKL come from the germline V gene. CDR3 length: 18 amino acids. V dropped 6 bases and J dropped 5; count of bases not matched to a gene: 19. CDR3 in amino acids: CASSRRTVTGGAGYGYTF. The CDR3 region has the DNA TGCGCCAGCAGTCGGCGGACCGTAACAGGGGGCGCAGGATATGGCTACACCTTC.

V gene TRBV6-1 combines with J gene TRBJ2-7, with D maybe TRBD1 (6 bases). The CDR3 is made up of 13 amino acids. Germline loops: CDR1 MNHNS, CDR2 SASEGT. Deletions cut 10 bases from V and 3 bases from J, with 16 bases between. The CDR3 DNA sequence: TGTGCCACCCAGAACAGGGAGAACTACGAGCAGTACTTC. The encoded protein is CATQNRENYEQYF.

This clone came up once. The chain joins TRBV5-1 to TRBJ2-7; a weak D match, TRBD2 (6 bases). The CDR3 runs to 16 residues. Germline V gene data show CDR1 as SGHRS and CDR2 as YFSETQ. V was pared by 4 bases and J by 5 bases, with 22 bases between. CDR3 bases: TGCGCCAGCAGCCCGGGGCTAAGACTGGGCGGGGACGAGCAGTACTTC. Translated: CASSPGLRLGGDEQYF.

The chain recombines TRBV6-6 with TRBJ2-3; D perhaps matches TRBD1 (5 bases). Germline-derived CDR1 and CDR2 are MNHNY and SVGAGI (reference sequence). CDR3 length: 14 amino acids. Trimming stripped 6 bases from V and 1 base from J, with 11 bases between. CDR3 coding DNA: TGTGCCAGCAGAACAGGTTCCCGCACAGATACGCAGTATTTT. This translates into CASRTGSRTDTQYF.

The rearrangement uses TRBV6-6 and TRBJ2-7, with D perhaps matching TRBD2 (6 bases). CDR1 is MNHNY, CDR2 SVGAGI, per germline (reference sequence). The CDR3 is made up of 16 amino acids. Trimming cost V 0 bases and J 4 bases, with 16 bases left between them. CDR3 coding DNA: TGTGCCAGCAGTTACTCGATCCCTAGCGTGGGATACGAGCAGTACTTC. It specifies CASSYSIPSVGYEQYF.

The CDR3 nucleotides are TGTGCCAGTAGTATGGGCATCGGGAACACTGAAGCTTTCTTT. Encoded protein: CASSMGIGNTEAFF. V and J are TRBV19 and TRBJ1-1; the D is unclear. V was pared by 3 bases and J by 1 base, with 9 bases between. Per the germline V gene, CDR1 is LNHDA and CDR2 is SQIVND (reference sequence). The CDR3 is 14 amino acids. Full variable domain (missing parts from reference TRBV19 and TRBJ1-1): DGGITQSPKYLFRKEGQNVTLSCEQNLNHDAMYWYRQDPGQGLRLIYYSQIVNDFQKGDIAEGYSVSREKKESFPLTVTSAQKNPTAFYLCASSMGIGNTEAFFGQGTRLTVV.

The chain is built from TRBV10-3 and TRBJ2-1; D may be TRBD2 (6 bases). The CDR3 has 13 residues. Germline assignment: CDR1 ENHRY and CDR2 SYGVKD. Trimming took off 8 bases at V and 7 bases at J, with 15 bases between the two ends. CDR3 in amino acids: CAIAGGYTNEQFF. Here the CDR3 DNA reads TGTGCCATCGCCGGGGGATACACAAATGAGCAGTTCTTC.

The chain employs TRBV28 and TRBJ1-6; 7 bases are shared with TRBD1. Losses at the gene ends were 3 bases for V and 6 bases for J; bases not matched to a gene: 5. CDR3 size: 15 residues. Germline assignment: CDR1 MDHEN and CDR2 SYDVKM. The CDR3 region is CASSLGAGGNSPLHF. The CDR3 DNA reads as TGTGCCAGCAGTTTGGGAGCAGGGGGTAATTCACCCCTCCACTTT.

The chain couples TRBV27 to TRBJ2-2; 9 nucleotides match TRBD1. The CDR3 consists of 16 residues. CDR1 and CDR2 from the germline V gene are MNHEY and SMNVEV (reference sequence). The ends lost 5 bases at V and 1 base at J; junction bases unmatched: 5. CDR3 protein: CASSGQGIVNTGELFF. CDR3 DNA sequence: TGTGCCAGCAGTGGACAGGGGATTGTGAACACCGGGGAGCTGTTTTTT.

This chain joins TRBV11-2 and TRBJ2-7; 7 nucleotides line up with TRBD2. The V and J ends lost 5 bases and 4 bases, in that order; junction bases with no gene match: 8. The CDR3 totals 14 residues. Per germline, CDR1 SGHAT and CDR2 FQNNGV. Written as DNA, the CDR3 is TGTGCCAGCAGCCGGACTAGTCACAATTACGAGCAGTACTTC. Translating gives CASSRTSHNYEQYF.

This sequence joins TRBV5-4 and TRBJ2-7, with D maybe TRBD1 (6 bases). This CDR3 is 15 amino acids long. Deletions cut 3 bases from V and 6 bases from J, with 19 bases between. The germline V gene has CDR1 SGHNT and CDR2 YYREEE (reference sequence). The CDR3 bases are TGTGCCAGCAGCTCCAGGGGTGGGGGTGGGAGCGAGCAGTACTTC. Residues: CASSSRGGGGSEQYF.

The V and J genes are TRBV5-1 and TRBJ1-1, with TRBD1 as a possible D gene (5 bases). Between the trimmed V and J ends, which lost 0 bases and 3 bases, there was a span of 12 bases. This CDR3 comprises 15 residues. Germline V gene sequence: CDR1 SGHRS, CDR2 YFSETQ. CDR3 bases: TGCGCCAGCAGCTTGGTCGGGGGTAGCGACACTGAAGCTTTCTTT. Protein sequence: CASSLVGGSDTEAFF.

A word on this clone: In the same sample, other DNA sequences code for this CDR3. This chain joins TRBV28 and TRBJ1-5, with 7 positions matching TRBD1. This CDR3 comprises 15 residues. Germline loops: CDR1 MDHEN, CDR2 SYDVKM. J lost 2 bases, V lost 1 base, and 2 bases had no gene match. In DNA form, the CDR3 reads TGTGCCAGCAGTTTATCAGGGGGTGGCAATCAGCCCCAGCATTTT. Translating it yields CASSLSGGGNQPQHF.

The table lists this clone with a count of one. CDR3 nucleotides: TGTGCCAGCAGCACGGGACTAGCGGGAGGGCCGGCGAACACCGGGGAGCTGTTTTTT. It codes for CASSTGLAGGPANTGELFF. The chain employs TRBV21-1 and TRBJ2-2; TRBD2, as called in the table, went unchecked against the DNA. TRBV21-1 is recorded as a pseudogene. The CDR3 runs 19 residues.

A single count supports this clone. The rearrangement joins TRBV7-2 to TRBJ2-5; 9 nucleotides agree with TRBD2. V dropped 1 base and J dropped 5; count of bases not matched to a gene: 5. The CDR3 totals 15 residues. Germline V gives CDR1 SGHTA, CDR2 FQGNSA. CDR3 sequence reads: CASSLDSGSWETQYF. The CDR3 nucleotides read TGTGCCAGCAGCTTAGATAGCGGGAGCTGGGAGACCCAGTACTTC. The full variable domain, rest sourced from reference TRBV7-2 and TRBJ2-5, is GAGVSQSPSNKVTEKGKDVELRCDPISGHTALYWYRQSLGQGLEFLIYFQGNSAPDKSGLPSDRFSAERTGGSVSTLTIQRTQQEDSAVYLCASSLDSGSWETQYFGPGTRLLVL.

CDR3 DNA: TGCGCCAGCAGCTGGGTACAGAGCTCCTACAATGAGCAGTTCTTC. Amino acid sequence: CASSWVQSSYNEQFF. V gene TRBV5-1 combines with J gene TRBJ2-1; D is undetermined. This CDR3 spans 15 amino acids. The V end lost 3 bases, the J end lost 0 bases, and 10 bases lay between the germline ends. Germline V gives CDR1 SGHRS, CDR2 YFSETQ.

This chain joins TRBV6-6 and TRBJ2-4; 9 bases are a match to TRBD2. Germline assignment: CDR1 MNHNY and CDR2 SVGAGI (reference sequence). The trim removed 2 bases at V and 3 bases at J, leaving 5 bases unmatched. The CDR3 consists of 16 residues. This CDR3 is CASSYTVAGVKNIQYF. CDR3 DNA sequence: TGTGCCAGCAGTTACACAGTAGCGGGGGTCAAAAACATTCAGTACTTC.

The CDR3 DNA is TGTGCCAGCAGTGGCAGACAGGAAAAACTGTTTTTT. It translates to CASSGRQEKLFF. The chain combines TRBV2 with TRBJ1-4; tentatively, D is TRBD1 (5 bases). The ends were cut back, 4 bases at V and 8 bases at J, with 8 bases in the middle. The CDR3 runs 12 residues. Germline V gene lookup returns CDR1 SNHLY and CDR2 FYNNEI.

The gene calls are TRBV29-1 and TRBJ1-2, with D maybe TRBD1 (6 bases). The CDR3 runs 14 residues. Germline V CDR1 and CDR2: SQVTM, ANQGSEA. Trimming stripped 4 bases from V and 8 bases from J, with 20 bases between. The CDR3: CSVVGAGFGTGYTF. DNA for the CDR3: TGCAGCGTTGTGGGGGCAGGCTTCGGGACCGGCTACACCTTC. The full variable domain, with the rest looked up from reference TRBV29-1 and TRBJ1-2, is SAVISQKPSRDICQRGTSLTIQCQVDSQVTMMFWYRQQPGQSLTLIATANQGSEATYESGFVIDKFPISRPNLTFSTLTVSNMSPEDSSIYLCSVVGAGFGTGYTFGSGTRLTVV.

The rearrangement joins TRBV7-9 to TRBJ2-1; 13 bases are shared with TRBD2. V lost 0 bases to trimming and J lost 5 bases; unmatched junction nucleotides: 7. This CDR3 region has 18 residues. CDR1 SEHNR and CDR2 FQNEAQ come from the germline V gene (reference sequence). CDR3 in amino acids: CASSLAVGTSGINNEQFF. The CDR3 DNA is TGTGCCAGCAGCTTAGCTGTAGGGACTAGCGGGATCAACAATGAGCAGTTCTTC.

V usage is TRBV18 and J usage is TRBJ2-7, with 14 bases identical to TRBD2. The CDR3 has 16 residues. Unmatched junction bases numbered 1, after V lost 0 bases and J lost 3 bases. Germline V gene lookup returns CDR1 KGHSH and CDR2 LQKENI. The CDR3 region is CASSPPGLAGDYEQYF. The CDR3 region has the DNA TGTGCCAGCTCACCACCGGGACTAGCGGGGGACTACGAGCAGTACTTC.

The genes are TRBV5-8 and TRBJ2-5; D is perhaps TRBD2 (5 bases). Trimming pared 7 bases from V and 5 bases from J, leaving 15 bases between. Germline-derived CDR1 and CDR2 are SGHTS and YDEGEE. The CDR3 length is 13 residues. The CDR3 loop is CASGSRTLETQYF. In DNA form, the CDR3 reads TGTGCCAGCGGAAGTCGGACTCTGGAGACCCAGTACTTC.